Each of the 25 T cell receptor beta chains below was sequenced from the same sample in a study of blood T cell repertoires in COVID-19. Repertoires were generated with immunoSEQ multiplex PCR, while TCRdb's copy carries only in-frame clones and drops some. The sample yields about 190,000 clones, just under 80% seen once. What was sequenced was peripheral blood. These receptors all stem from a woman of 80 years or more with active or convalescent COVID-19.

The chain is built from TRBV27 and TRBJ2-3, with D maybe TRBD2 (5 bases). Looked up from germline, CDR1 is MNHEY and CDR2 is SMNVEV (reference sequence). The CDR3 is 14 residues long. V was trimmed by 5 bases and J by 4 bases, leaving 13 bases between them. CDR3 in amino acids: CASSPSAGADTQYF. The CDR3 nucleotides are TGTGCCAGCAGTCCCAGCGCCGGGGCAGATACGCAGTATTTT.

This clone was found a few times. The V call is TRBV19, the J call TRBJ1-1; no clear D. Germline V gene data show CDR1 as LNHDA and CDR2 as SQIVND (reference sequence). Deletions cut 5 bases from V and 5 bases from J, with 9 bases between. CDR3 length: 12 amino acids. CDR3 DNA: TGTGCCAGTAGTGCCGTTGAGACTGAAGCTTTCTTT. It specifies CASSAVETEAFF.

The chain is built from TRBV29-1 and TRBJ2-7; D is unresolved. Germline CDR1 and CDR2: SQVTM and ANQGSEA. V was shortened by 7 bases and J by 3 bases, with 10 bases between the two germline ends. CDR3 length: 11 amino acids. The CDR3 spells CSALVSYEQYF. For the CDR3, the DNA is TGCAGCGCACTCGTGAGCTACGAGCAGTACTTC.

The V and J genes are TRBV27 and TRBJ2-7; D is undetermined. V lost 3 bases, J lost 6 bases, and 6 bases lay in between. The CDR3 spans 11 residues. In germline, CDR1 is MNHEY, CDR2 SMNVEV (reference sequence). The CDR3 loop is CASSFFGEQYF. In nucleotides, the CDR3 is TGTGCCAGCAGTTTTTTCGGCGAGCAGTACTTC.

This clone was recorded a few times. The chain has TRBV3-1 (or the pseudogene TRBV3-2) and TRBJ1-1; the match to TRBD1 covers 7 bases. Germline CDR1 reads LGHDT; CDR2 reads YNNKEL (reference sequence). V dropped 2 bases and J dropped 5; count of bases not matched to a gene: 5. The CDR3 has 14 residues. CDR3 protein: CASSQSDRRTEAFF. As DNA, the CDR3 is TGTGCCAGCAGCCAATCGGACAGGAGGACTGAAGCTTTCTTT.

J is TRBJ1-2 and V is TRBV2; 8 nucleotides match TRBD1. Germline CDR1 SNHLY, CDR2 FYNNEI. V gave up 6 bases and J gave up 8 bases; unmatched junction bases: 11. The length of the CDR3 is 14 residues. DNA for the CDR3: TGTGCCAGCAGAGGAGGAGACAGGGGTTGGGGCTACACCTTC. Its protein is CASRGGDRGWGYTF.

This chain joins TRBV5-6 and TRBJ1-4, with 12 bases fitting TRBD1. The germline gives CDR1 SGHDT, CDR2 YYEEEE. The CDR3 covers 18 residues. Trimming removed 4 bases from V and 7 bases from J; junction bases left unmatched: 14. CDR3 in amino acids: CASSSRRDRGRGGEKLFF. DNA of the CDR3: TGTGCCAGCAGCAGCCGCCGGGACAGGGGGCGCGGAGGTGAAAAACTGTTTTTT.

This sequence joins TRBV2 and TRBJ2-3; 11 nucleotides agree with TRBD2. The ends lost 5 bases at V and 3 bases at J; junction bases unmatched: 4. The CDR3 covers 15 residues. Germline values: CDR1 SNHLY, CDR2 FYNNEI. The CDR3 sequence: CASSKPSGGTDTQYF. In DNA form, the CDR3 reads TGTGCCAGCAGTAAACCTAGCGGGGGGACAGATACGCAGTATTTT.

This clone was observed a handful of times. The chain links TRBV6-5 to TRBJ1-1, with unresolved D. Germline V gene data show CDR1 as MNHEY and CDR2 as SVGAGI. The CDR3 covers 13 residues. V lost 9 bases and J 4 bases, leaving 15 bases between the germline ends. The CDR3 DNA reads TGTGCCAGTCAGCGAGGAGGGTCCACTGAAGCTTTCTTT. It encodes CASQRGGSTEAFF.

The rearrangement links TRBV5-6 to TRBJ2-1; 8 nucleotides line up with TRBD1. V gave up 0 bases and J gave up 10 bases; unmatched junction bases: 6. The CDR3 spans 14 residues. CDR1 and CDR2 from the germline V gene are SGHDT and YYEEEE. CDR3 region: CASSLAQGAREQFF. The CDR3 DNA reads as TGTGCCAGCAGCTTGGCTCAGGGGGCTCGCGAGCAGTTCTTC.

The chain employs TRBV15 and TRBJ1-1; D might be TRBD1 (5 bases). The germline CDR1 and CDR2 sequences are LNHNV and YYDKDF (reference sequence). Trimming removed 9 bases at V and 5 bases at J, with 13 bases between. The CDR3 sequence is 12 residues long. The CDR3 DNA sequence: TGTGCCACGGGAGGGGCGCGGACTGAAGCTTTCTTT. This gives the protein CATGGARTEAFF.

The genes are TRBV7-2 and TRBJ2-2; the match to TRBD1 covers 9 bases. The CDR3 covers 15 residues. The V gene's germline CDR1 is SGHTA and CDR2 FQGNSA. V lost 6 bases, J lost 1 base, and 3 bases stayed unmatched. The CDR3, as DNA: TGTGCCAGCAGGTGGGACAGGGTGAACACCGGGGAGCTGTTTTTT. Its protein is CASRWDRVNTGELFF. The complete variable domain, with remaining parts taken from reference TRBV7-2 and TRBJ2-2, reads GAGVSQSPSNKVTEKGKDVELRCDPISGHTALYWYRQSLGQGLEFLIYFQGNSAPDKSGLPSDRFSAERTGGSVSTLTIQRTQQEDSAVYLCASRWDRVNTGELFFGEGSRLTVL.

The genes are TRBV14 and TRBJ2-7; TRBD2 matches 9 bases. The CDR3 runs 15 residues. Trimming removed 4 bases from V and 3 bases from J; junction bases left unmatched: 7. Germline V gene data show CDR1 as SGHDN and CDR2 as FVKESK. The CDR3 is CASSPSSGVVYEQYF. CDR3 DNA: TGTGCCAGCAGCCCGTCTAGCGGGGTCGTCTACGAGCAGTACTTC.

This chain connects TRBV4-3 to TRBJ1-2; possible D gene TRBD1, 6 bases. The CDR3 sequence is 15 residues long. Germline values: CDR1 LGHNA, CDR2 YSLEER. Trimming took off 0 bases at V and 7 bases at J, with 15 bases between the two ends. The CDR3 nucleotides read TGCGCCAGCAGCCAAGAGTGGATAGGGGGGGGTGGCTACACCTTC. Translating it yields CASSQEWIGGGGYTF.

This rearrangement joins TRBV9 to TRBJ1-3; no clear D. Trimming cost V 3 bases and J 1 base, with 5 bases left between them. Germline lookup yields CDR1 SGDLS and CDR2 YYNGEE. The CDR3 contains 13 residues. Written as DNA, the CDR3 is TGTGCCAGCAGCGGGAGTTCTGGAAACACCATATATTTT. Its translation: CASSGSSGNTIYF.

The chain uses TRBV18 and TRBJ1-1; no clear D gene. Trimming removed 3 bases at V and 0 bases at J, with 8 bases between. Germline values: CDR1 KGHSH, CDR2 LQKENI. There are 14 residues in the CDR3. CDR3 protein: CASSPRALNTEAFF. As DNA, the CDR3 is TGTGCCAGCTCACCGCGGGCCTTGAACACTGAAGCTTTCTTT.

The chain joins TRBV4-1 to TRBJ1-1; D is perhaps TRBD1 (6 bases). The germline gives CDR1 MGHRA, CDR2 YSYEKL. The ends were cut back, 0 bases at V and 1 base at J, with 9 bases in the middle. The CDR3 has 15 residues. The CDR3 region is CASSQERGTNTEAFF. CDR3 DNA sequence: TGCGCCAGCAGCCAAGAGAGGGGGACGAACACTGAAGCTTTCTTT.

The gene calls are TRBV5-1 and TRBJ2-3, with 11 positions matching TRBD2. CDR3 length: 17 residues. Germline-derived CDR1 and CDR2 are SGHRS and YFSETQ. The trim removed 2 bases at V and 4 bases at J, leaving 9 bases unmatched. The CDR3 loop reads CASSLLAGATSADTQYF. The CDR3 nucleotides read TGCGCCAGCAGCTTACTAGCGGGGGCCACTAGCGCAGATACGCAGTATTTT.

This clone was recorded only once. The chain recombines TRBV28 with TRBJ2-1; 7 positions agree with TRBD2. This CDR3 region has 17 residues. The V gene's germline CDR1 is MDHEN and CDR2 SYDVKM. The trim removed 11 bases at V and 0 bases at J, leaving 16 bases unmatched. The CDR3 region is CACTGGASLVSYNEQFF. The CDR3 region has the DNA TGTGCCTGTACGGGAGGCGCGAGCCTTGTCTCCTACAATGAGCAGTTCTTC.

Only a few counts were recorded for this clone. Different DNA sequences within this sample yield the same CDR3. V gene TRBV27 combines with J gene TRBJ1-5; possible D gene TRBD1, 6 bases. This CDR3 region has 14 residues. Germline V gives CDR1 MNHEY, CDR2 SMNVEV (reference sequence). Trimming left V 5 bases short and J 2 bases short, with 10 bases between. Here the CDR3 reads CASSPDRGNQPQHF. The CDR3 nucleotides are TGTGCCAGCAGTCCGGACAGAGGCAATCAGCCCCAGCATTTT.

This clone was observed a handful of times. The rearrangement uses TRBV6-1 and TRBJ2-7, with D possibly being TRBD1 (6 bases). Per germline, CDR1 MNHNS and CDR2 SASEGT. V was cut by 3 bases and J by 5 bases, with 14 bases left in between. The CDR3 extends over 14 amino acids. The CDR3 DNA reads TGTGCCAGCAGTGATACATCAGGGGCGGACGAGCAGTACTTC. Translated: CASSDTSGADEQYF.

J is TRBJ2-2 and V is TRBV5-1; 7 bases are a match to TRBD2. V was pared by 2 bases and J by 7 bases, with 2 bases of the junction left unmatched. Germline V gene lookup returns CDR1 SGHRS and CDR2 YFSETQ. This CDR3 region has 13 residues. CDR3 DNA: TGCGCCAGCAGCTTCCGGGACTACGGGGAGCTGTTTTTT. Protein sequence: CASSFRDYGELFF.

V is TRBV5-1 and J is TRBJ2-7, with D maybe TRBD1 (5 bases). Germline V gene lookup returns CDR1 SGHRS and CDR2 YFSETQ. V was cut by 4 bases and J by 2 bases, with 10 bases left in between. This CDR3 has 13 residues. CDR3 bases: TGCGCCAGCAGCCAGGACACGCCCTACGAGCAGTACTTC. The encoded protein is CASSQDTPYEQYF.

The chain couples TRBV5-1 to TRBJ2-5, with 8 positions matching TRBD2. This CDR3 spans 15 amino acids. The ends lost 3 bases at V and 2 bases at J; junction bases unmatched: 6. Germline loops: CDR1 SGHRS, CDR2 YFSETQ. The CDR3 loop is CASSWGGGGQETQYF. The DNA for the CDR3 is TGCGCCAGCAGCTGGGGGGGCGGGGGGCAAGAGACCCAGTACTTC.

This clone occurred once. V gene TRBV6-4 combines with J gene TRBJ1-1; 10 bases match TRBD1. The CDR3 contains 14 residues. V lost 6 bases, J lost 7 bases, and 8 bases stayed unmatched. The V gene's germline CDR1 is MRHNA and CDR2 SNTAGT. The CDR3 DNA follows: TGTGCCAGCAGCGCTAGGGGACAGGGGAATGAAGCTTTCTTT. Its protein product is CASSARGQGNEAFF.